This T cell receptor (beta chain) is from a study of T cells after yellow fever vaccination. This clonotype appeared many times. Its antigen is undetermined. MiXCR, applied by TCRdb to the 5' RACE reads, yields one record per CDR3 protein. This sample has fewer than 150,000 distinct CDR3 sequences, with roughly 6.8% found just once. Looked up from germline, CDR1 is SGHRS and CDR2 is YFSETQ. Trimming shortened V by 0 bases and J by 2 bases, and 4 bases separated the two germline ends. The CDR3 spans 13 residues. Whole-study findings and limits: Some clonotypes were seen in both the CD4 and the CD8 compartments. These made up a small share and likely arose from convergent recombination.

The sample in question was CD4+ T cells sorted from PBMCs, obtained about 41 days after the first yellow fever vaccination. The chain links TRBV5-1 to TRBJ2-3; no firm D call. The TCR comes from a man younger than 35 who received the YFV17D yellow fever vaccine. CDR3: CASSLAPTDTQYF. The CDR3 DNA reads as TGCGCCAGCAGCTTGGCACCCACAGATACGCAGTATTTT.